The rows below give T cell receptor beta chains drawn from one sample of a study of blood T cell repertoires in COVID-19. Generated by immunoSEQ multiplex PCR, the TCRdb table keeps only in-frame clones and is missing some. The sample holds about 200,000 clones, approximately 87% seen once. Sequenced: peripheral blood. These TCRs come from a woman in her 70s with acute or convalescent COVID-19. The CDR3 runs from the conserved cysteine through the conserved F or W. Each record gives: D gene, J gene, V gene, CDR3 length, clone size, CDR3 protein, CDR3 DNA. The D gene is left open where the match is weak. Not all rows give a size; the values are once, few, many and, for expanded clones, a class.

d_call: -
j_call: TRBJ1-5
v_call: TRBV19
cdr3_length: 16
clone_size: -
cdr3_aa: CASSTPGQLQNQPQHF
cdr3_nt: TGTGCCAGTAGTACACCTGGACAGTTACAGAATCAGCCCCAGCATTTT

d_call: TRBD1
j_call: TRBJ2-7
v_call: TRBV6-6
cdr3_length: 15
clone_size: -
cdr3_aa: CASSGSRDSLYEQYF
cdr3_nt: TGTGCCAGCAGTGGCAGCCGGGACAGCCTCTACGAGCAGTACTTC

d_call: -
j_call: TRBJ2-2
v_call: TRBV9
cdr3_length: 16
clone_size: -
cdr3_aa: CASSVGRQPDTGELFF
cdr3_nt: TGTGCCAGCAGCGTAGGGAGACAGCCTGACACCGGGGAGCTGTTTTTT

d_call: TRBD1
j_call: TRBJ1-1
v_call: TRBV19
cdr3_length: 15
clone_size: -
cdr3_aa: CASRDRTPGAVEAFF
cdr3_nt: TGTGCCAGTAGGGACAGGACTCCGGGAGCGGTTGAAGCTTTCTTT

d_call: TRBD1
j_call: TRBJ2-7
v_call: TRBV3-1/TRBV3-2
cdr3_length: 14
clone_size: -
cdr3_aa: CASSIPGTGHEQYF
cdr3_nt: TGTGCCAGCAGCATACCAGGGACAGGTCACGAGCAGTACTTC

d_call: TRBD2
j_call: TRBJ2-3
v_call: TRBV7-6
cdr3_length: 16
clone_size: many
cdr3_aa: CASSLVGSGGADTQYF
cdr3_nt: TGTGCCAGCAGCTTAGTGGGGAGCGGGGGCGCAGATACGCAGTATTTT

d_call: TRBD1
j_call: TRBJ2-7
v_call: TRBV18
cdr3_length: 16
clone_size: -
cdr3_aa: CASSPLAGGAGGEQYF
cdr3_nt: TGTGCCAGCTCACCACTGGCAGGGGGCGCTGGTGGCGAGCAGTACTTC

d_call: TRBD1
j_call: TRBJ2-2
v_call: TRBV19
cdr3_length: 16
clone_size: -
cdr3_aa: CASSIFGTGNTGELFF
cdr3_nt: TGTGCCAGTAGTATCTTTGGGACAGGGAACACCGGGGAGCTGTTTTTT

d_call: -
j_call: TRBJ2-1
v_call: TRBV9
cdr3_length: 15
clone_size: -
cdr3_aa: CASSVGGGDLSEQFF
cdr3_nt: TGTGCCAGCAGCGTAGGGGGCGGGGACCTCAGTGAGCAGTTCTTC

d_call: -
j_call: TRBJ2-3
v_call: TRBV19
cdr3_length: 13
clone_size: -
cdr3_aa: CASIETRLDTQYF
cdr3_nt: TGTGCCAGTATCGAGACTCGTCTGGATACGCAGTATTTT

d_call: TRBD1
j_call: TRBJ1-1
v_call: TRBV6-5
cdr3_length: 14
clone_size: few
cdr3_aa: CASSSQGANTEAFF
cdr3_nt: TGTGCCAGCAGTTCACAGGGGGCGAACACTGAAGCTTTCTTT

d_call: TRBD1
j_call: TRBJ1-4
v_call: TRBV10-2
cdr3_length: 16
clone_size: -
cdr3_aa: CASRDSKLTTNEKLFF
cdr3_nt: TGCGCCAGCCGGGACAGCAAATTGACAACTAATGAAAAACTGTTTTTT

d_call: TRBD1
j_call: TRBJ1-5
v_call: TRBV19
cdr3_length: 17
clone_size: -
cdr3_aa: CASGRPRDRGRDQPQHF
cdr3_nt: TGTGCCAGCGGGAGACCCCGGGACAGGGGACGGGATCAGCCCCAGCATTTT

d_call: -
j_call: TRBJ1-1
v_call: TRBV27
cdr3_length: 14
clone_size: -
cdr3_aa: CASRPTGANTEAFF
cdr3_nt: TGTGCCAGCAGGCCGACAGGAGCGAACACTGAAGCTTTCTTT

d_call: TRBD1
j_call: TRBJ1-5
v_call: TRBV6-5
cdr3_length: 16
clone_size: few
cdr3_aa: CASSWTGAYSNQPQHF
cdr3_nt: TGTGCCAGCAGTTGGACAGGGGCATATAGCAATCAGCCCCAGCATTTT